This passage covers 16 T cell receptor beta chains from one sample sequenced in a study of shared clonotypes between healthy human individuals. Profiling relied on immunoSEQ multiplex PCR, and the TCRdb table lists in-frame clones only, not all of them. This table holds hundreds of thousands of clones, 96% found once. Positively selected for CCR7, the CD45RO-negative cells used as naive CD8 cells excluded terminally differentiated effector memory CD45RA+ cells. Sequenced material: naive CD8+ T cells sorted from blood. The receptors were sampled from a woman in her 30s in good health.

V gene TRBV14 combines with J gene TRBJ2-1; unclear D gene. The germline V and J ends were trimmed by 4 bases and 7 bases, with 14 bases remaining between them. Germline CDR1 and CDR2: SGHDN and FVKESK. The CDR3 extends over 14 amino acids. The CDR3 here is CASSPTPWLNEQFF. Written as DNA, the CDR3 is TGTGCCAGCAGCCCCACACCGTGGTTGAATGAGCAGTTCTTC.

The CDR3 spells CASSLFSFGLAGGDTQYF. CDR3 in DNA: TGTGCCAGCAGTTTATTTAGCTTCGGGCTAGCGGGAGGAGATACGCAGTATTTT. The genes are TRBV28 and TRBJ2-3; 11 nucleotides match TRBD2. CDR1 MDHEN and CDR2 SYDVKM come from the germline V gene. V trimming: 1 base; J trimming: 5 bases; junction bases outside the gene matches: 11. The CDR3 spans 18 residues.

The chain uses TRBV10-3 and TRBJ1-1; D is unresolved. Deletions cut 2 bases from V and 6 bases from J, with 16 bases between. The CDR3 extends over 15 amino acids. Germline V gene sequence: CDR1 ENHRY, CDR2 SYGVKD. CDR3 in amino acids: CAISEVNSKVAEAFF. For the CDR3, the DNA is TGTGCCATCAGTGAGGTGAATTCAAAAGTGGCTGAAGCTTTCTTT.

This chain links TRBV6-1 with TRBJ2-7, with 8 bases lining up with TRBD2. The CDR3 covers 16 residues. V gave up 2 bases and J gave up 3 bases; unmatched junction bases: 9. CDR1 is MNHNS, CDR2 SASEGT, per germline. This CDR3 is CASSEWPSGLDYEQYF. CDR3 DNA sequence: TGTGCCAGCAGTGAATGGCCTAGCGGGCTTGACTACGAGCAGTACTTC.

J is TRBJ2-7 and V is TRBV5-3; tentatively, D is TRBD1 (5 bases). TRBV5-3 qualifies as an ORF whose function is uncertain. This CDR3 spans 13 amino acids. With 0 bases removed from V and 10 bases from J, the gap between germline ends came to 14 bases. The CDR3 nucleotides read TGTGCCAGAAGCTTGGCCATCCCGACAGACCAGTACTTC. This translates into CARSLAIPTDQYF.

In DNA form, the CDR3 reads TGTGCCAGCAGCTTAGACGGGTCCTACGAGCAGTACTTC. It codes for CASSLDGSYEQYF. V gene TRBV7-6 combines with J gene TRBJ2-7, with D unclear. V was shortened by 1 base and J by 1 base, with 5 bases between the two germline ends. The CDR3 is made up of 13 amino acids. Germline V gives CDR1 SGHVS, CDR2 FNYEAQ.

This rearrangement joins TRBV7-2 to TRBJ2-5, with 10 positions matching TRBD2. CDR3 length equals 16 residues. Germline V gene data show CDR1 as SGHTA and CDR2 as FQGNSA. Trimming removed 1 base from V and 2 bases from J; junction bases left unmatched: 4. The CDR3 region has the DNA TGTGCCAGCAGCTTAGTCCTAGCGGGAGAGCAAGAGACCCAGTACTTC. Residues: CASSLVLAGEQETQYF.

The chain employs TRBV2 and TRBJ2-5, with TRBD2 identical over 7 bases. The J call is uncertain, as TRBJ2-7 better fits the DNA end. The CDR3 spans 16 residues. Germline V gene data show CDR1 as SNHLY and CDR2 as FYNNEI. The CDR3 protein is CASSARRDYGTIEQYF. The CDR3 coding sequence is TGTGCCAGCAGCGCACGACGTGACTACGGGACTATCGAGCAGTACTTC.

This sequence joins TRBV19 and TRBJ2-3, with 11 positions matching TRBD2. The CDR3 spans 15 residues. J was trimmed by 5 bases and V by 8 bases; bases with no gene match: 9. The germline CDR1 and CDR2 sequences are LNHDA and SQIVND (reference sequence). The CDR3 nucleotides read TGTGCCAGTGCTCCGGGACTAGCGGTGGAAGATACGCAGTATTTT. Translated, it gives CASAPGLAVEDTQYF.

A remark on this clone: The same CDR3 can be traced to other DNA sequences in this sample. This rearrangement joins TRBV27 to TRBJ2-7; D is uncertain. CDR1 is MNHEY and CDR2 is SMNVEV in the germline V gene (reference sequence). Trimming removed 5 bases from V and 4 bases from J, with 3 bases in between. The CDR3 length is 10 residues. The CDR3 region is CASSLYEQYF. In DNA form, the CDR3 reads TGTGCCAGCAGTCTATACGAGCAGTACTTC.

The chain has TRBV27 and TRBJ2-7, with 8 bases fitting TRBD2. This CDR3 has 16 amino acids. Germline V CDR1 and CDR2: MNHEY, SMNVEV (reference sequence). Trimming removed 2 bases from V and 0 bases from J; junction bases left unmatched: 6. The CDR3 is CASSLSAGGSSYEQYF. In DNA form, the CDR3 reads TGTGCCAGCAGTTTAAGTGCGGGAGGTAGCTCCTACGAGCAGTACTTC.

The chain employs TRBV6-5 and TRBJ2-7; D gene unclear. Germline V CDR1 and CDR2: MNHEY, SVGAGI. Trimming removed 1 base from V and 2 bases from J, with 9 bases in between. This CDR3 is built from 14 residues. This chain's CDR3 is CASSYLPVTYEQYF. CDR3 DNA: TGTGCCAGCAGTTACTTGCCAGTCACCTACGAGCAGTACTTC.

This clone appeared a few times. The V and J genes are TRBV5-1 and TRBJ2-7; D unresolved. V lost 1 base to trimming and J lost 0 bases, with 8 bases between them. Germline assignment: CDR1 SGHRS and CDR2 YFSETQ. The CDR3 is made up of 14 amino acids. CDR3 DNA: TGCGCCAGCAGCTTGTTCGACGCCTCCTACGAGCAGTACTTC. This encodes CASSLFDASYEQYF.

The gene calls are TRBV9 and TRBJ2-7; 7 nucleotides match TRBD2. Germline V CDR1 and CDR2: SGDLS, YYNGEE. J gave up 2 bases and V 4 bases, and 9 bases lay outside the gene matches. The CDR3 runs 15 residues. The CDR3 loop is CASSPSRGVTYEQYF. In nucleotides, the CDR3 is TGTGCCAGCAGCCCTTCTCGGGGGGTTACCTACGAGCAGTACTTC.

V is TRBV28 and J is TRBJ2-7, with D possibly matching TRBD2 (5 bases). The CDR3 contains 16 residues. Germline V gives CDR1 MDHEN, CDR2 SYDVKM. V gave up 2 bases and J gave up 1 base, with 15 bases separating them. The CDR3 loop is CASSLNPRAASYEQYF. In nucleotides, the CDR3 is TGTGCCAGCAGTTTAAATCCGCGGGCCGCGTCCTACGAGCAGTACTTC.

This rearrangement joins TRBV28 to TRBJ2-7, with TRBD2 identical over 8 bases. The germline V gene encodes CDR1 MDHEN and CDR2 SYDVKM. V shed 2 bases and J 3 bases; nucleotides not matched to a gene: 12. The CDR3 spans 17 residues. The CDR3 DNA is TGTGCCAGCAGTTTAGGCCCCCGGGAGGGGTTGGACTACGAGCAGTACTTC. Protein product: CASSLGPREGLDYEQYF.